Listed here are 9 T cell receptor beta chains from one sample, sequenced in a study of vaccination and CD4 T cells after COVID-19. Treatment: roughly ten-day PBMC culture with coronavirus spike peptide pools or control peptides (ViraFEST assay). Investigators obtained the unexposed donor's CD4+ T cells before the COVID-19 pandemic (2011-2018). With the Oncomine TCR Beta short-read assay, DNA from cultured CD4+ T cells was sequenced. MiXCR, applied by TCRdb to the PCR reads, yields one record per CDR3 protein. The sample has around 8,000 distinct CDR3 sequences, 39% seen once. The antigens of these receptors remain unknown. The sequencing sample was made of CD4+ T cells from blood, cultured in vitro. Receptor source: a human donor in good health.

V usage is TRBV5-1 and J usage is TRBJ2-7; 7 bases match TRBD2. The CDR3 extends over 14 amino acids. In germline, CDR1 is SGHRS, CDR2 YFSETQ. The V and J ends lost 4 bases and 6 bases, in that order; junction bases with no gene match: 10. DNA for the CDR3: TGCGCCAGCAGCCTAGGAGCGGGAACGGGCGAGCAGTACTTC. This gives the protein CASSLGAGTGEQYF.

This clonotype has only a few counts. The J gene is TRBJ2-7, the V gene TRBV10-3; no reliable D call. The CDR3 sequence is 15 residues long. Per the germline V gene, CDR1 is ENHRY and CDR2 is SYGVKD. Trimming cost V 10 bases and J 5 bases, with 24 bases left between them. This CDR3 reads CATRSPLHKHDEQYF. The CDR3 DNA reads as TGTGCCACCCGGTCGCCTCTGCACAAACATGACGAGCAGTACTTC.

The chain combines TRBV28 with TRBJ1-3; 7 bases line up with TRBD1. The CDR3 has 17 residues. In germline, CDR1 is MDHEN, CDR2 SYDVKM. Trimming at V came to 5 bases and at J to 2 bases, leaving 12 bases not matched to a gene. The CDR3 bases are TGTGCCAGCAGTCCAATATTGGGTACAGGGGCTGGAAACACCATATATTTT. Encoded protein: CASSPILGTGAGNTIYF.

The chain has TRBV5-4 and TRBJ2-7, with D perhaps TRBD2 (6 bases). Deletions cut 6 bases from V and 4 bases from J, with 20 bases between. The CDR3 consists of 15 residues. Germline V gene sequence: CDR1 SGHNT, CDR2 YYREEE (reference sequence). For the CDR3, the DNA is TGTGCCAGCACCCAGGGCGGGGCCGGAATTTACGAGCAGTACTTC. It encodes CASTQGGAGIYEQYF.

This chain uses TRBV5-1 with TRBJ1-2, with D unresolved. V lost 2 bases to trimming and J lost 4 bases, with 9 bases between them. This CDR3 region has 13 residues. Germline V gene sequence: CDR1 SGHRS, CDR2 YFSETQ. CDR3 DNA sequence: TGCGCCAGCAGCTTCGACAAAACCTATGGCTACACCTTC. Protein sequence: CASSFDKTYGYTF.

The chain joins TRBV20-1 to TRBJ2-5; possible D gene TRBD2, 5 bases. The germline gives CDR1 DFQATT, CDR2 SNEGSKA (reference sequence). The CDR3 spans 14 residues. V was pared by 0 bases and J by 5 bases, with 13 bases between. The CDR3 sequence is CSARDVSGGETQYF. The CDR3 region has the DNA TGCAGTGCTAGAGATGTAAGCGGTGGGGAGACCCAGTACTTC.

This clonotype was counted only a few times. The chain joins TRBV6-1 to TRBJ2-5; the match to TRBD2 covers 12 bases. The CDR3 has 16 amino acids. J was trimmed by 5 bases and V by 2 bases; bases with no gene match: 6. The germline V gene has CDR1 MNHNS and CDR2 SASEGT. The CDR3 reads CASSEIGLAGRETQYF. The CDR3 bases are TGTGCCAGCAGTGAAATTGGACTAGCGGGACGGGAGACCCAGTACTTC.

The chain employs TRBV7-8 and TRBJ2-2; D gene ambiguous. CDR1 SGHVS and CDR2 FQNEAQ come from the germline V gene. This CDR3 comprises 13 residues. V dropped 5 bases and J dropped 12 bases, with 16 bases sitting between them. CDR3 bases: TGTGCCAGCAGCCTGCCGGAAGGGTTTAAGCTGTTTTTT. Its protein product is CASSLPEGFKLFF.

There are a few counts of this clonotype. The CDR3 DNA is TGCAGTGCTGCCCGGGACAGGGGGCTGAAGCAGTACTTC. It specifies CSAARDRGLKQYF. The V call is TRBV20-1, the J call TRBJ2-7, with 12 bases matching TRBD1. The length of the CDR3 is 13 residues. Germline V CDR1 and CDR2: DFQATT, SNEGSKA (reference sequence). V gave up 5 bases and J gave up 8 bases; unmatched junction bases: 7.